Described below is a single T cell receptor (beta chain) sequence and its context. As yet, its antigen is unknown. CDR3 length: 14 amino acids. Trimming pared 2 bases from V and 0 bases from J, leaving 8 bases between. CDR1 is MDHEN and CDR2 is SYDVKM in the germline V gene. The data stem from a study of T cell responses to AZD1222 COVID-19 vaccine. The study, taken as a whole, reports: Spike-wide vaccine-associated CD4 TCRs dominated at 160-218 and 743-854. Repertoires in all cases were sampled only once the peak T cell response had passed.

Data came from immunoSEQ multiplex PCR; TCRdb stores just in-frame clones and leaves some out. The sample has about 120,000 clones, about 86% seen once. This clonotype was obtained from an adult who received the AZD1222 COVID-19 vaccine. The source was peripheral blood, collected 28 days after the second AZD1222 dose. The V gene is TRBV28, the J gene TRBJ2-7; possibly TRBD2 for D (6 bases). CDR3 in amino acids: CASSLQDYSYEQYF. DNA of the CDR3: TGTGCCAGCAGTTTACAGGACTACTCCTACGAGCAGTACTTC. Together with reference TRBV28 and TRBJ2-7, the CDR3 gives the full variable domain: DVKVTQSSRYLVKRTGEKVFLECVQDMDHENMFWYRQDPGLGLRLIYFSYDVKMKEKGDIPEGYSVSREKKERFSLILESASTNQTSMYLCASSLQDYSYEQYFGPGTRLTVT.